The 13 T cell receptor beta chains given below trace back to one sample, sequenced in a study of blood T cell repertoires in COVID-19. Only in-frame clones appear in the TCRdb table, and some are missing; sequencing was by immunoSEQ multiplex PCR. Among a few hundred thousand clones, about four fifths were seen once, and the ten largest hold approximately 1.3%. The sequenced material came from PBMCs or T cells enriched from blood (not recorded which). These receptors were collected from a woman between 40 and 50 years old with acute COVID-19.

V is TRBV7-3 and J is TRBJ2-5; tentative D call: TRBD2 (5 bases). Trimming took 2 bases from V and 3 from J, leaving 7 bases between them. Germline loops: CDR1 SGHTA, CDR2 FQGTGA. There are 13 residues in the CDR3. This CDR3 is CASSLGLEETQYF. The DNA of the CDR3 is TGTGCCAGCAGCTTAGGACTGGAAGAGACCCAGTACTTC.

The rearrangement uses TRBV2 and TRBJ1-1; TRBD1 is a possible D gene (5 bases). The CDR3 extends over 15 amino acids. CDR1 is SNHLY, CDR2 FYNNEI, per germline. V gave up 1 base and J gave up 10 bases, with 19 bases separating them. CDR3 coding DNA: TGTGCCAGCAGTGAAGGCTCATGGCAGGGATTATCAGCTTTCTTT. As protein: CASSEGSWQGLSAFF.

This rearrangement joins TRBV12-5 to TRBJ2-2; possibly TRBD2 for D (5 bases). V was shortened by 6 bases and J by 7 bases, with 9 bases between the two germline ends. The CDR3 loop spans 12 amino acids. Looked up from germline, CDR1 is LGHNT and CDR2 is FRNRAP. CDR3 protein: CASGQRIGELFF. CDR3 coding DNA: TGTGCTAGTGGCCAGCGGATCGGGGAGCTGTTTTTT.

V gene TRBV6-2 or TRBV6-3 combines with J gene TRBJ2-7; no clear D. V was pared by 4 bases and J by 4 bases, with 5 bases between. The CDR3 covers 11 residues. Germline assignment: CDR1 MNHEY and CDR2 SVGEGT. This CDR3 is CASSSAYEQYF. In nucleotides, the CDR3 is TGTGCCAGCAGTTCCGCGTACGAGCAGTACTTC.

This clone was counted a single time. The gene calls are TRBV14 and TRBJ2-3; D is perhaps TRBD2 (6 bases). Trimming stripped 2 bases from V and 2 bases from J, with 11 bases between. The CDR3 has 15 residues. Per the germline V gene, CDR1 is SGHDN and CDR2 is FVKESK. CDR3: CASSQWGRPTDTQYF. CDR3 bases: TGTGCCAGCAGCCAATGGGGGAGGCCCACAGATACGCAGTATTTT.

This clone came up a few times. V and J are TRBV2 and TRBJ2-7, with D perhaps matching TRBD1 (5 bases). The V gene lost 3 bases and the J gene lost 4 bases, with 13 bases spanning the gap. Per the germline V gene, CDR1 is SNHLY and CDR2 is FYNNEI. The CDR3 extends over 14 amino acids. This CDR3 reads CASSEDTIRYEQYF. DNA of the CDR3: TGTGCCAGCAGTGAGGACACGATCCGATACGAGCAGTACTTC.

V is TRBV9 and J is TRBJ2-7, with 10 bases that match TRBD2. The CDR3 runs 16 residues. With 0 bases clipped from V and 4 bases from J, the junction kept 7 bases outside the gene matches. Germline V lookup: CDR1 SGDLS, CDR2 YYNGEE. CDR3 bases: TGTGCCAGCAGCGTAGGTACTAGCGGGACCCAATACGAGCAGTACTTC. It yields the protein CASSVGTSGTQYEQYF. Together with reference TRBV9 and TRBJ2-7, the CDR3 gives the full variable domain: DSGVTQTPKHLITATGQRVTLRCSPRSGDLSVYWYQQSLDQGLQFLIQYYNGEERAKGNILERFSAQQFPDLHSELNLSSLELGDSALYFCASSVGTSGTQYEQYFGPGTRLTVT.

The chain has TRBV4-2 and TRBJ1-2; a possible D gene is TRBD1 (5 bases). There are 15 residues in the CDR3. CDR1 LGHNA and CDR2 YNFKEQ come from the germline V gene. V dropped 1 base and J dropped 4 bases, with 13 bases sitting between them. Here the CDR3 reads CASSQAGGTGYGYTF. The CDR3 coding sequence is TGTGCCAGCAGCCAAGCGGGAGGGACGGGCTATGGCTACACCTTC.

This chain joins TRBV6-6 and TRBJ1-2; 12 bases are shared with TRBD1. Germline CDR1 is MNHNY and CDR2 is SVGAGI (reference sequence). V was pared by 6 bases and J by 8 bases, with 7 bases of the junction left unmatched. The CDR3 loop spans 14 amino acids. The CDR3 sequence is CASSGGQGAGGYTF. For the CDR3, the DNA is TGTGCCAGCAGCGGGGGACAGGGGGCCGGAGGCTACACCTTC.

The chain employs TRBV5-5 and TRBJ1-6, with a possible D match to TRBD1 (6 bases). Trimming took 3 bases from V and 1 from J, leaving 17 bases between them. The CDR3 covers 18 residues. Germline V CDR1 and CDR2: SGHKS, YYEKEE (reference sequence). In nucleotides, the CDR3 is TGTGCCAGCAGCTCCCGAGGGGGGGGCGAGTCCTATAATTCACCCCTCCACTTT. It encodes CASSSRGGGESYNSPLHF.

The chain uses TRBV2 and TRBJ1-1; the D is unclear. With 5 bases removed from V and 2 bases from J, the gap between germline ends came to 15 bases. In germline, CDR1 is SNHLY, CDR2 FYNNEI. The CDR3 is 15 amino acids. The CDR3 is CASSLSQAGNTEAFF. The CDR3 coding sequence is TGTGCCAGCAGTCTTAGTCAGGCGGGAAACACTGAAGCTTTCTTT.

The CDR3 DNA sequence: TGTGCCAGCAGTTACCCGGGAACTTACCGGGACAGGGAATACAATCAGCCCCAGCATTTT. It translates to CASSYPGTYRDREYNQPQHF. The chain links TRBV6-2 or TRBV6-3 to TRBJ1-5; TRBD1 aligns across 9 bases. CDR1 is MNHEY and CDR2 is SVGEGT in the germline V gene. The V and J ends lost 2 bases and 3 bases, in that order; junction bases with no gene match: 17. This CDR3 spans 20 amino acids.

The J gene is TRBJ1-3, the V gene TRBV7-9; D perhaps matches TRBD1 (6 bases). V lost 2 bases and J 4 bases, leaving 9 bases between the germline ends. The CDR3 has 14 residues. The V gene's germline CDR1 is SEHNR and CDR2 FQNEAQ (reference sequence). As DNA, the CDR3 is TGTGCCAGCAGCTTAATGCAGGGGGGAAACACCATATATTTT. Its protein is CASSLMQGGNTIYF.